The 23 T cell receptor beta chains below come from one sample, sequenced in a study of blood T cell repertoires in COVID-19. Generated by immunoSEQ multiplex PCR, the TCRdb table keeps only in-frame clones and is missing some. The table has 200,000 to 250,000 clones, 85% to 90% seen once. Sequencing used peripheral blood. The receptors come from a woman aged 60-70 years with acute or convalescent COVID-19.

This chain uses TRBV5-5 with TRBJ2-7; 9 bases agree with TRBD1. Per germline, CDR1 SGHKS and CDR2 YYEKEE (reference sequence). The CDR3 totals 15 residues. The trim removed 1 base at V and 6 bases at J, leaving 8 bases unmatched. The CDR3 bases are TGTGCCAGCAGCTTGTTGGGGACAGGGTTTCTCGAGCAGTACTTC. Encoded protein: CASSLLGTGFLEQYF.

V usage is TRBV15 and J usage is TRBJ2-5, with 8 bases that match TRBD2. J gave up 6 bases and V 3 bases, and 6 bases lay outside the gene matches. Germline V gene sequence: CDR1 LNHNV, CDR2 YYDKDF (reference sequence). The CDR3 totals 14 residues. The DNA for the CDR3 is TGTGCCACCAGCAGCGGGGGGGAATCTCAGACCCAGTACTTC. Its translation: CATSSGGESQTQYF.

The J gene is TRBJ1-2, the V gene TRBV30, with TRBD1 matching over 7 bases. CDR3 size: 13 residues. Germline V CDR1 and CDR2: GTSNPN, SVGIG (reference sequence). V lost 1 base and J lost 8; bases outside the gene matches: 7. The CDR3 coding sequence is TGTGCCTGGAGTGGACAGGGAATTTACGGCTACACCTTC. It encodes CAWSGQGIYGYTF.

A single count supports this clone. This rearrangement joins TRBV5-1 to TRBJ2-1, with TRBD1 matching 10 bases. Germline CDR1 and CDR2: SGHRS and YFSETQ. The V gene end was trimmed by 4 bases and the J gene end by 4 bases; junction bases not matched to a gene: 8. The CDR3 covers 16 residues. CDR3 sequence: CASSQGQGMLYNEQFF. The CDR3, as DNA: TGCGCCAGCAGCCAGGGACAGGGGATGTTATACAATGAGCAGTTCTTC. Supplemented by reference TRBV5-1 and TRBJ2-1, the full variable domain reads KAGVTQTPRYLIKTRGQQVTLSCSPISGHRSVSWYQQTPGQGLQFLFEYFSETQRNKGNFPGRFSGRQFSNSRSEMNVSTLELGDSALYLCASSQGQGMLYNEQFFGPGTRLTVL.

This clone came up once. The chain carries TRBV11-3 and TRBJ2-4; the match to TRBD2 covers 9 bases. The CDR3 runs to 14 residues. Germline V gives CDR1 SGHNT, CDR2 YENEEA. The trim removed 6 bases at V and 11 bases at J, leaving 11 bases unmatched. CDR3 sequence: CASRCGRAQIFQYF. CDR3 coding DNA: TGTGCCAGCAGATGCGGGAGGGCCCAAATATTTCAGTACTTC.

The rearrangement joins TRBV4-3 to TRBJ1-1; 9 bases agree with TRBD1. The CDR3 extends over 15 amino acids. After removal of 4 bases from V and 3 bases from J, the junction contained 6 bases not matched to a gene. The germline V gene encodes CDR1 LGHNA and CDR2 YSLEER. CDR3 sequence: CASSPYWTGDTEAFF. In DNA, the CDR3 is TGCGCCAGCAGCCCATATTGGACAGGGGACACTGAAGCTTTCTTT.

The chain combines TRBV30 with TRBJ1-2; weak D call: TRBD1 (5 bases). CDR1 and CDR2 from the germline V gene are GTSNPN and SVGIG (reference sequence). The V end lost 0 bases, the J end lost 7 bases, and 21 bases lay between the germline ends. This CDR3 is built from 16 residues. The CDR3 spells CAWSVLSSLHRGGYTF. Written as DNA, the CDR3 is TGTGCCTGGAGTGTACTGAGCAGTCTACATAGGGGTGGCTACACCTTC.

This sequence joins TRBV20-1 and TRBJ1-5, with D perhaps TRBD1 (5 bases). The V end was cut by 6 bases, the J end by 4 bases, with 10 bases between. This CDR3 comprises 12 residues. The germline V gene encodes CDR1 DFQATT and CDR2 SNEGSKA (reference sequence). In DNA form, the CDR3 reads TGCAGTGCCAGTGACAGAAATCAGCCCCAGCATTTT. Translation gives CSASDRNQPQHF.

The chain employs TRBV18 and TRBJ1-1; no clear D. The CDR3 is 15 amino acids. V was clipped by 3 bases and J by 4 bases, with 15 bases between them. In germline, CDR1 is KGHSH, CDR2 LQKENI. CDR3 loop: CASSPVAAGGTEAFF. CDR3 bases: TGTGCCAGCTCACCTGTGGCGGCCGGCGGCACTGAAGCTTTCTTT.

The chain has TRBV6-5 and TRBJ2-7, with D maybe TRBD2 (6 bases). The CDR3 runs 11 residues. Trimming removed 6 bases at V and 5 bases at J, with 8 bases between. Germline V CDR1 and CDR2: MNHEY, SVGAGI. In nucleotides, the CDR3 is TGTGCCAGCAGCCGCGGGAACGAGCAGTACTTC. Protein sequence: CASSRGNEQYF.

This rearrangement joins TRBV4-1 to TRBJ1-1; no reliable D call. Germline CDR1 MGHRA, CDR2 YSYEKL. The CDR3 covers 14 residues. The V and J ends lost 0 bases and 0 bases respectively, with 5 bases between them. The CDR3 here is CASSQDNMNTEAFF. The CDR3 DNA is TGCGCCAGCAGCCAAGATAACATGAACACTGAAGCTTTCTTT.

V and J are TRBV4-3 and TRBJ2-2; 7 bases are shared with TRBD2. The CDR3 sequence is 17 residues long. The V segment lost 2 bases and the J segment 0 bases; nucleotides outside the gene matches: 6. CDR1 and CDR2 from the germline V gene are LGHNA and YSLEER. CDR3 sequence: CASSQMASGTNTGELFF. CDR3 DNA sequence: TGCGCCAGCAGCCAAATGGCTAGCGGAACGAACACCGGGGAGCTGTTTTTT.

The chain has TRBV7-9 and TRBJ2-5; the D gene is possibly TRBD2 (6 bases). V lost 5 bases and J lost 1, with 17 bases in between. CDR1 SEHNR and CDR2 FQNEAQ come from the germline V gene (reference sequence). CDR3 length: 16 residues. The CDR3 region is CASSLGGGALQETQYF. The CDR3 DNA follows: TGTGCCAGCAGCCTGGGTGGAGGGGCGCTCCAAGAGACCCAGTACTTC.

This chain links TRBV18 with TRBJ2-7; 15 nucleotides agree with TRBD2. With V trimmed by 7 bases and J by 2 bases, 12 bases remained unmatched. CDR1 and CDR2 (germline): KGHSH, LQKENI. CDR3 length: 18 residues. CDR3 DNA: TGTGCCAGCTTACCGGGACTAGCGGGAGGTCACGGGGCCTACGAGCAGTACTTC. This gives the protein CASLPGLAGGHGAYEQYF.

The V and J genes are TRBV11-3 and TRBJ1-1; D gene uncertain. This CDR3 is built from 13 residues. Trimming shortened V by 1 base and J by 5 bases, and 8 bases separated the two germline ends. Per germline, CDR1 SGHNT and CDR2 YENEEA. CDR3 sequence (DNA): TGTGCCAGCAGCTTAGGGCCGGGAACTGAAGCTTTCTTT. It is translated as CASSLGPGTEAFF.

The chain links TRBV24-1 to TRBJ1-4, with 9 positions matching TRBD1. Unmatched junction bases numbered 9, after V lost 3 bases and J lost 5 bases. This CDR3 is 17 amino acids long. CDR1 KGHDR and CDR2 SFDVKD come from the germline V gene. The CDR3 region is CATSDTGTGTGNEKLFF. CDR3 in DNA: TGTGCCACCAGTGATACAGGGACCGGGACAGGGAATGAAAAACTGTTTTTT.

This clone has a handful of counts. The chain couples TRBV2 to TRBJ2-7, with TRBD1 identical over 7 bases. Germline assignment: CDR1 SNHLY and CDR2 FYNNEI. This CDR3 is built from 15 residues. V lost 6 bases and J lost 5; bases outside the gene matches: 13. CDR3 sequence: CASRARGQLRDEQYF. As DNA, the CDR3 is TGTGCCAGCAGGGCACGGGGACAGCTCAGGGACGAGCAGTACTTC.

The chain joins TRBV30 to TRBJ1-2; TRBD1 aligns across 7 bases. V dropped 2 bases and J dropped 4; count of bases not matched to a gene: 7. Germline V CDR1 and CDR2: GTSNPN, SVGIG (reference sequence). The CDR3 is 14 amino acids. The CDR3 nucleotides read TGTGCCTGGAGTCAGAGGGACAGTCGCTATGGCTACACCTTC. It codes for CAWSQRDSRYGYTF.

This chain links TRBV6-4 with TRBJ1-2; D may be TRBD1 (6 bases). In germline, CDR1 is MRHNA, CDR2 SNTAGT. The CDR3 spans 13 residues. The V end was cut by 6 bases, the J end by 2 bases, with 10 bases between. CDR3 residues: CASRGGGNYGYTF. The DNA of the CDR3 is TGTGCCAGCAGAGGCGGGGGCAACTATGGCTACACCTTC.

The chain has TRBV28 and TRBJ2-1; 10 bases are shared with TRBD2. The CDR3 runs 21 residues. In germline, CDR1 is MDHEN, CDR2 SYDVKM. V dropped 2 bases and J dropped 1; count of bases not matched to a gene: 17. CDR3 nucleotide sequence: TGTGCCAGCAGTTTAAGCGGAATTGGGCTAGCGGGAGCAGGGTCCTACAATGAGCAGTTCTTC. Translation: CASSLSGIGLAGAGSYNEQFF.

The chain combines TRBV7-9 with TRBJ1-3, with a tentative D call TRBD1 (5 bases). The CDR3 length is 14 residues. V was trimmed by 4 bases and J by 3 bases, leaving 10 bases between them. Germline V CDR1 and CDR2: SEHNR, FQNEAQ (reference sequence). CDR3 protein: CASSSGLLGNTIYF. The CDR3 DNA is TGTGCCAGCAGCTCGGGACTTCTTGGAAACACCATATATTTT.

The rearrangement joins TRBV7-2 to TRBJ1-4; 7 bases map to TRBD1. The CDR3 has 14 residues. With V trimmed by 6 bases and J by 5 bases, 6 bases remained unmatched. CDR1 and CDR2 (germline): SGHTA, FQGNSA. CDR3 coding DNA: TGTGCCAGCAGTCTCCGGGACAGCAATGAAAAACTGTTTTTT. Protein product: CASSLRDSNEKLFF.

This chain links TRBV10-1 with TRBJ2-7, with a weak D call TRBD2 (6 bases). Germline V lookup: CDR1 WNHNN, CDR2 SYGVQD (reference sequence). This CDR3 is built from 12 residues. V gave up 3 bases and J gave up 6 bases, with 9 bases separating them. In DNA, the CDR3 is TGCGCCAGCAGTGACCGGGGAGGCGAGCAGTACTTC. This codes for CASSDRGGEQYF.